Given below is one TCR beta chain in context. Its specificity is unknown. Noted time point: naive CD8 control sorted from an acute-time-point sample. Montreal Hepatitis C Cohort donors who inject drugs were seen every 3 months. This record belongs to a study of CD8 T cells in acute hepatitis C reinfection. Whole-study results and caveats: Preferential TRBV04 and TRBV06 usage appeared in all groups and was not explained by the naive pool. Exact CDR3 sharing with other epitopes was rare, possibly method-limited. More than ten public clonotypes were found regardless of outcome.

Sequencing was performed with immunoSEQ multiplex PCR; in TCRdb, only in-frame clones are kept and a portion is missing. The sample records approximately 39,000 clones, approximately 87% being singletons. The CDR3 loop spans 14 amino acids. CDR1 and CDR2 from the germline V gene are SGHDT and YYEEEE. V lost 3 bases, J lost 9 bases, and 6 bases stayed unmatched. J is TRBJ1-6 and V is TRBV5-6, with 7 bases that match TRBD1. This TCR was recovered from a young man with chronic hepatitis C. Sequencing used naive CD8+ T cells from PBMCs. The CDR3 DNA reads TGTGCCAGCAGCTCAGGGGGTCTGGGTTCACCCCTCCACTTT. It yields the protein CASSSGGLGSPLHF.